The 28 T cell receptor beta chains reported below all come from one sample, sequenced in a study of blood T cell repertoires in COVID-19. TCRdb keeps only in-frame clones here, not all; method: immunoSEQ multiplex PCR. Of about 240,000 clones in the sample, approximately 80% were seen once. What was sequenced was peripheral blood. The receptors originated from a woman in her 70s with acute or convalescent COVID-19.

J is TRBJ2-7 and V is TRBV7-9; D is ambiguous. The CDR3 is 15 residues long. V dropped 0 bases and J dropped 4 bases, with 13 bases sitting between them. Per germline, CDR1 SEHNR and CDR2 FQNEAQ (reference sequence). CDR3 residues: CASSLALGRSYEQYF. CDR3 DNA sequence: TGTGCCAGCAGCTTAGCGCTTGGCAGATCGTACGAGCAGTACTTC.

This clone has only one observation. The chain joins TRBV5-4 to TRBJ2-5; 7 nucleotides align to TRBD1. The CDR3 is 15 amino acids. V was pared by 4 bases and J by 2 bases, with 8 bases of the junction left unmatched. Per germline, CDR1 SGHNT and CDR2 YYREEE (reference sequence). The CDR3 DNA follows: TGTGCCAGCAGCGATCCCCGGACAGGACAAGAGACCCAGTACTTC. This gives the protein CASSDPRTGQETQYF.

The chain has TRBV7-2 and TRBJ1-2; the D is unclear. There are 14 residues in the CDR3. The germline V gene encodes CDR1 SGHTA and CDR2 FQGNSA. V lost 1 base and J lost 2, with 8 bases in between. The CDR3 region is CASSLVYPNYGYTF. CDR3 DNA: TGTGCCAGCAGCTTAGTCTATCCAAACTATGGCTACACCTTC.

This clone was seen a single time. The gene calls are TRBV11-2 and TRBJ1-5; 7 bases are a match to TRBD1. V lost 0 bases and J lost 6; bases outside the gene matches: 2. The CDR3 contains 14 residues. Germline loops: CDR1 SGHAT, CDR2 FQNNGV. CDR3 in amino acids: CASSLDHRGQPQHF. CDR3 DNA: TGTGCCAGCAGCTTAGACCACAGGGGTCAGCCCCAGCATTTT.

CDR3 bases: TGCGCCAGCAGTGAGTCCGGCAGGGGGTACGAGCAGTACTTC. Its translation: CASSESGRGYEQYF. V and J are TRBV10-1 and TRBJ2-7, with 7 positions matching TRBD1. The CDR3 covers 14 residues. CDR1 WNHNN and CDR2 SYGVQD come from the germline V gene (reference sequence). J was trimmed by 4 bases and V by 0 bases; bases with no gene match: 3.

This sequence joins TRBV18 and TRBJ1-6; D is uncertain. Germline assignment: CDR1 KGHSH and CDR2 LQKENI. The CDR3 is 15 amino acids. The V and J ends lost 5 bases and 9 bases respectively, with 17 bases between them. The CDR3 loop reads CASSTTERVGSPLHF. The CDR3 coding sequence is TGTGCCAGCTCAACCACGGAGAGGGTAGGTTCACCCCTCCACTTT.

The chain employs TRBV6-5 and TRBJ2-1; D is perhaps TRBD1 (5 bases). V dropped 7 bases and J dropped 4 bases, with 14 bases sitting between them. The CDR3 is 14 residues long. The germline gives CDR1 MNHEY, CDR2 SVGAGI. The CDR3 loop reads CASTLLGVYNEQFF. CDR3 bases: TGTGCCAGCACCCTCCTAGGGGTTTACAATGAGCAGTTCTTC.

This clone was recorded only once. V gene TRBV5-1 combines with J gene TRBJ1-4, with D possibly TRBD1 on 6 matching bases. Between the trimmed V and J ends, which lost 0 bases and 11 bases, there was a span of 20 bases. CDR1 is SGHRS, CDR2 YFSETQ, per germline. CDR3 size: 16 residues. In DNA form, the CDR3 reads TGCGCCAGCAGCTTGGCCCCGGGACACCCCCTCGAGAAACTGTTTTTT. Amino acids: CASSLAPGHPLEKLFF.

V and J are TRBV29-1 and TRBJ1-2; D perhaps matches TRBD1 (5 bases). CDR3 length equals 12 residues. Germline lookup yields CDR1 SQVTM and CDR2 ANQGSEA. Trimming pared 5 bases from V and 4 bases from J, leaving 11 bases between. The CDR3 sequence: CSVLSRAYGYTF. In DNA, the CDR3 is TGCAGCGTTTTGAGCAGGGCCTATGGCTACACCTTC. The complete variable domain, with remaining parts taken from reference TRBV29-1 and TRBJ1-2, reads SAVISQKPSRDICQRGTSLTIQCQVDSQVTMMFWYRQQPGQSLTLIATANQGSEATYESGFVIDKFPISRPNLTFSTLTVSNMSPEDSSIYLCSVLSRAYGYTFGSGTRLTVV.

The V gene is TRBV27, the J gene TRBJ2-3, with 8 bases matching TRBD2. Looked up from germline, CDR1 is MNHEY and CDR2 is SMNVEV (reference sequence). The V gene end was trimmed by 2 bases and the J gene end by 7 bases; junction bases not matched to a gene: 8. This CDR3 spans 15 amino acids. The CDR3 region is CASSLQTGTRYTQYF. The CDR3 DNA sequence: TGTGCCAGCAGTTTACAAACCGGGACTAGATATACGCAGTATTTT.

The rearrangement links TRBV5-4 to TRBJ2-7; 11 bases match TRBD1. With V trimmed by 4 bases and J by 4 bases, 10 bases remained unmatched. Germline loops: CDR1 SGHNT, CDR2 YYREEE (reference sequence). The CDR3 has 16 amino acids. The CDR3 DNA reads as TGTGCCAGCAGCCTTTTGGGACAGGGGGGAGGATACGAGCAGTACTTC. This codes for CASSLLGQGGGYEQYF.

The V call is TRBV7-9, the J call TRBJ2-1; 10 bases are a match to TRBD1. The ends lost 1 base at V and 9 bases at J; junction bases unmatched: 3. CDR3 length equals 14 residues. CDR1 and CDR2 (germline): SEHNR, FQNEAQ (reference sequence). The CDR3 DNA reads TGTGCCAGCAGCTTAGATAGGACAGGGGGTGAGCAGTTCTTC. Residues: CASSLDRTGGEQFF.

The J gene is TRBJ2-5, the V gene TRBV18, with D possibly matching TRBD2 (5 bases). The V and J ends lost 3 bases and 5 bases respectively, with 16 bases between them. The CDR3 runs 15 residues. Germline V gene sequence: CDR1 KGHSH, CDR2 LQKENI. The DNA for the CDR3 is TGTGCCAGCTCACCTAACGGGGTTGTGGCCGAGACCCAGTACTTC. Its protein product is CASSPNGVVAETQYF.

The chain combines TRBV30 with TRBJ1-2, with TRBD1 matching 7 bases. Germline CDR1 and CDR2: GTSNPN and SVGIG (reference sequence). With 2 bases clipped from V and 4 bases from J, the junction kept 10 bases outside the gene matches. The CDR3 has 15 amino acids. CDR3 sequence reads: CAWSYGTDAFYGYTF. The CDR3, as DNA: TGTGCCTGGAGTTACGGGACAGATGCTTTCTATGGCTACACCTTC.

The chain employs TRBV6-5 and TRBJ1-4, with D hard to call. Trimming removed 10 bases from V and 3 bases from J, with 15 bases in between. Germline CDR1 and CDR2: MNHEY and SVGAGI. CDR3 length: 14 residues. The CDR3 loop is CATSEGSANEKLFF. The DNA of the CDR3 is TGTGCCACCTCGGAGGGATCGGCTAATGAAAAACTGTTTTTT.

This chain links TRBV5-6 with TRBJ2-5; D perhaps matches TRBD1 (5 bases). There are 17 residues in the CDR3. The germline V gene encodes CDR1 SGHDT and CDR2 YYEEEE. Between the trimmed V and J ends, which lost 2 bases and 9 bases, there was a span of 26 bases. The CDR3, as DNA: TGTGCCAGCAGCTTAGGGGCAATAGGACGCATGGTGGTGTCCCAGTACTTC. Translated: CASSLGAIGRMVVSQYF.

This CDR3 is CASSRDRVHEQYF. CDR3 DNA sequence: TGTGCCAGCAGCCGTGACAGGGTCCACGAGCAGTACTTC. The chain combines TRBV11-2 with TRBJ2-7, with 7 bases matching TRBD1. V was pared by 5 bases and J by 5 bases, with 6 bases of the junction left unmatched. Germline V gene lookup returns CDR1 SGHAT and CDR2 FQNNGV. This CDR3 is 13 amino acids long.

This clone was seen a handful of times. This sequence joins TRBV6-2 or TRBV6-3 and TRBJ2-1; tentative D call: TRBD1 (6 bases). The CDR3 has 13 amino acids. The germline V gene encodes CDR1 MNHEY and CDR2 SVGEGT. The V end lost 5 bases, the J end lost 9 bases, and 14 bases lay between the germline ends. CDR3: CASSRTALGEQFF. The CDR3 DNA follows: TGTGCCAGCAGTCGGACAGCCTTGGGTGAGCAGTTCTTC.

The chain links TRBV28 to TRBJ1-6; TRBD1 agrees at 7 bases. The V segment lost 5 bases and the J segment 6 bases; nucleotides outside the gene matches: 7. Germline CDR1 is MDHEN and CDR2 is SYDVKM. The CDR3 is 15 amino acids. The CDR3 loop reads CASSTQGIGNSPLHF. In DNA form, the CDR3 reads TGTGCCAGCAGTACACAGGGGATAGGTAATTCACCCCTCCACTTT.

The V gene is TRBV19, the J gene TRBJ2-1; 7 bases are shared with TRBD1. Germline trimming cut 7 bases from V and 5 bases from J; bases unmatched to any gene: 11. This CDR3 is 15 amino acids long. Germline loops: CDR1 LNHDA, CDR2 SQIVND (reference sequence). The CDR3 DNA reads TGTGCCAGTAAAACAGGGGATCACCTTCACAATGAGCAGTTCTTC. It codes for CASKTGDHLHNEQFF.

In its sample, this clone is medium-sized. The gene calls are TRBV20-1 and TRBJ2-7; weak D call: TRBD2 (6 bases). The length of the CDR3 is 11 residues. Germline CDR1 and CDR2: DFQATT and SNEGSKA (reference sequence). V lost 5 bases to trimming and J lost 11 bases, with 16 bases between them. The CDR3 sequence is CSARTSGEKYF. CDR3 in DNA: TGCAGTGCTCGAACCTCGGGGGAGAAGTACTTC.

V is TRBV20-1 and J is TRBJ2-3; D call uncertain. Germline assignment: CDR1 DFQATT and CDR2 SNEGSKA (reference sequence). This CDR3 has 14 amino acids. Trimming left V 3 bases short and J 0 bases short, with 10 bases between. The chain's CDR3 is CSASFPSSTDTQYF. The CDR3 region has the DNA TGCAGTGCTAGTTTCCCTTCTAGCACAGATACGCAGTATTTT.

The chain is built from TRBV6-5 and TRBJ1-2; no clear D. Between the trimmed V and J ends, which lost 5 bases and 0 bases, there was a span of 10 bases. CDR1 is MNHEY and CDR2 is SVGAGI in the germline V gene. There are 14 residues in the CDR3. CDR3 loop: CASSLREANYGYTF. DNA for the CDR3: TGTGCCAGCAGTCTCCGGGAGGCTAACTATGGCTACACCTTC.

The chain couples TRBV7-9 to TRBJ2-7, with 7 bases fitting TRBD1. The V gene's germline CDR1 is SEHNR and CDR2 FQNEAQ (reference sequence). V lost 0 bases, J lost 1 base, and 9 bases stayed unmatched. The CDR3 loop spans 17 amino acids. The CDR3 sequence: CASSLAVSGQRSYEQYF. In nucleotides, the CDR3 is TGTGCCAGCAGCTTAGCGGTTTCGGGACAGAGATCCTACGAGCAGTACTTC. The full variable domain, rest sourced from reference TRBV7-9 and TRBJ2-7, is DTGVSQNPRHKITKRGQNVTFRCDPISEHNRLYWYRQTLGQGPEFLTYFQNEAQLEKSRLLSDRFSAERPKGSFSTLEIQRTEQGDSAMYLCASSLAVSGQRSYEQYFGPGTRLTVT.

The V gene is TRBV18, the J gene TRBJ1-2; unclear D gene. The germline V and J ends were trimmed by 6 bases and 8 bases, with 13 bases remaining between them. Germline lookup yields CDR1 KGHSH and CDR2 LQKENI. The CDR3 has 12 amino acids. The CDR3 DNA reads as TGTGCCAGCTCCACCGGGTCGGAAGGCTACACCTTC. This gives the protein CASSTGSEGYTF.

The V call is TRBV19, the J call TRBJ1-6; 9 nucleotides line up with TRBD1. The CDR3 has 16 residues. Trimming cost V 5 bases and J 4 bases; bases outside gene matches: 6. From germline, CDR1 is LNHDA and CDR2 SQIVND (reference sequence). CDR3 DNA: TGTGCCAGTAGTCTCTGGACAGGGGTTTATAATTCACCCCTCCACTTT. This encodes CASSLWTGVYNSPLHF. Full variable domain (outside the CDR3, taken from reference TRBV19 and TRBJ1-6): DGGITQSPKYLFRKEGQNVTLSCEQNLNHDAMYWYRQDPGQGLRLIYYSQIVNDFQKGDIAEGYSVSREKKESFPLTVTSAQKNPTAFYLCASSLWTGVYNSPLHFGNGTRLTVT.

The genes are TRBV12-3 or TRBV12-4 and TRBJ1-2; 8 bases are shared with TRBD1. The J segment lost 4 bases and the V segment lost 8 bases, leaving 6 bases of the junction unmatched. The CDR3 runs to 13 residues. The chain's CDR3 is CASGDRGGYGYTF. CDR3 sequence (DNA): TGTGCCAGCGGAGACAGGGGCGGCTATGGCTACACCTTC.

This chain links TRBV24-1 with TRBJ1-2; 7 bases fit TRBD1. The CDR3 has 15 amino acids. Germline lookup yields CDR1 KGHDR and CDR2 SFDVKD. V was pared by 6 bases and J by 4 bases, with 10 bases of the junction left unmatched. CDR3 DNA: TGTGCCACCAGTAAGACCGGGACAGACGTCTATGGCTACACCTTC. Protein sequence: CATSKTGTDVYGYTF.